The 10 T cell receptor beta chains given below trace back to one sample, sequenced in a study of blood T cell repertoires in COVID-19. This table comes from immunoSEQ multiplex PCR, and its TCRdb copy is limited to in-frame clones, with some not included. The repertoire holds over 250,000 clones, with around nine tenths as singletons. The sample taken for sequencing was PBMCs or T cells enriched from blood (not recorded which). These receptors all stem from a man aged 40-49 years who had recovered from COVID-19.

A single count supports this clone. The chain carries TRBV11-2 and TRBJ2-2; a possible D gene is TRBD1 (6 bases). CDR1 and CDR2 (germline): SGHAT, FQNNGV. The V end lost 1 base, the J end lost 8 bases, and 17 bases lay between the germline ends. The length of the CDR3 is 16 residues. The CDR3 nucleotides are TGTGCCAGCAGCTTAGTTACAGGTCTTCAGGGGGGGGAGCTGTTTTTT. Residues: CASSLVTGLQGGELFF.

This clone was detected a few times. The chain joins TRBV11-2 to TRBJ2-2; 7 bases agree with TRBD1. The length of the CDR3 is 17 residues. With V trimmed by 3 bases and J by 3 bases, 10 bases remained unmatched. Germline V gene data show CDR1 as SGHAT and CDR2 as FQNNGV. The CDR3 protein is CASSLPRQGEHTGELFF. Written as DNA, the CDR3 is TGTGCCAGCAGCTTGCCCAGACAGGGAGAACACACCGGGGAGCTGTTTTTT.

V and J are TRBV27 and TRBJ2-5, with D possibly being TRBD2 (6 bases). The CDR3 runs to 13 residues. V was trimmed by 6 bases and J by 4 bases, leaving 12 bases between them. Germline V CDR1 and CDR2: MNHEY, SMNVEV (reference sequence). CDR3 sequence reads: CASRPGVLETQYF. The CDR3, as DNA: TGTGCCAGCAGGCCGGGAGTCTTAGAGACCCAGTACTTC.

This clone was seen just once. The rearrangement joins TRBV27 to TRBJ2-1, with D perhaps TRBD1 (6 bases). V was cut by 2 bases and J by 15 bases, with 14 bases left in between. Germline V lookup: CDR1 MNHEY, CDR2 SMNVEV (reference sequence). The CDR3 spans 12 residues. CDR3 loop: CASSLTGQAWFF. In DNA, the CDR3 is TGTGCCAGCAGTTTAACAGGGCAGGCTTGGTTCTTC.

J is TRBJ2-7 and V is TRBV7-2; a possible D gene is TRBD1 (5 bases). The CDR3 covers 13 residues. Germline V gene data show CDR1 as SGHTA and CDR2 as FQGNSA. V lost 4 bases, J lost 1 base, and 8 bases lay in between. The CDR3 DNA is TGTGCCAGCAGCTCGACAGTTTCCTACGAGCAGTACTTC. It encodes CASSSTVSYEQYF.

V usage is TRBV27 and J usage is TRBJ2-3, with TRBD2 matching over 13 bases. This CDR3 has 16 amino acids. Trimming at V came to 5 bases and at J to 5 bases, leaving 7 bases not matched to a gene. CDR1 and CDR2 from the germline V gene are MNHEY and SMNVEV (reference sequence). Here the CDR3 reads CASSLTSGRAIDTQYF. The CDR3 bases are TGTGCCAGCAGTCTTACTAGCGGGAGGGCCATAGATACGCAGTATTTT.

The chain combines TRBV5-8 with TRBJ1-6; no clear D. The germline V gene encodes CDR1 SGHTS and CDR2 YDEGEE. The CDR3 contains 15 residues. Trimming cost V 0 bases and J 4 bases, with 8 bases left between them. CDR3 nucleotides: TGTGCCAGCAGCTTGGAACTCATTTATAATTCACCCCTCCACTTT. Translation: CASSLELIYNSPLHF.

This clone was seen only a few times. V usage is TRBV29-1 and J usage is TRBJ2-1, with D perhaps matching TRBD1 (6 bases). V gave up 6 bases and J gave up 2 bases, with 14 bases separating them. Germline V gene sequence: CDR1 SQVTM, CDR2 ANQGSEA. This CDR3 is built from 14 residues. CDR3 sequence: CSVGTWRAYNEQFF. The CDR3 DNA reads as TGCAGCGTGGGGACATGGAGAGCCTACAATGAGCAGTTCTTC.

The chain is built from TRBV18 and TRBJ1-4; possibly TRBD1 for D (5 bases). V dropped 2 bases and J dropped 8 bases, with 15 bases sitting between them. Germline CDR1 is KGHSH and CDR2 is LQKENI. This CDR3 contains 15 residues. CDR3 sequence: CASSPWGGTSEKLFF. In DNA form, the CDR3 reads TGTGCCAGCTCACCATGGGGCGGGACCTCCGAAAAACTGTTTTTT.

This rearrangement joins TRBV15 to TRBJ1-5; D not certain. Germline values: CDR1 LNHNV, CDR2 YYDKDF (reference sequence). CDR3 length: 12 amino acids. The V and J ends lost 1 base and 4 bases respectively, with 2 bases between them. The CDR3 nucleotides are TGTGCCACCAGCAGAGCTAATCAGCCCCAGCATTTT. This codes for CATSRANQPQHF.